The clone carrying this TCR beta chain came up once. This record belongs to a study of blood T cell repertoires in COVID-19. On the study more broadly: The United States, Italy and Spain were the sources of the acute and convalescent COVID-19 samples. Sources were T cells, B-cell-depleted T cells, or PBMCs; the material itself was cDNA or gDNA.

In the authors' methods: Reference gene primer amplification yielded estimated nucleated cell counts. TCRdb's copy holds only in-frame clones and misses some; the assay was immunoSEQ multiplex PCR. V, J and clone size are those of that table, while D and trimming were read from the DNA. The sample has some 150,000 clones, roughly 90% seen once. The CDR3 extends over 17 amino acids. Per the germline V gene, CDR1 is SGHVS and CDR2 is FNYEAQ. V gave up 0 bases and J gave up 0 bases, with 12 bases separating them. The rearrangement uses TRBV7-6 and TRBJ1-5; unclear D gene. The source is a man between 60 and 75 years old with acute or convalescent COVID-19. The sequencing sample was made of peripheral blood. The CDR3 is CASSLAAGSYSNQPQHF. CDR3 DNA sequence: TGTGCCAGCAGCTTAGCAGCGGGGAGTTATAGCAATCAGCCCCAGCATTTT.